This T cell receptor (beta chain) was profiled in a study of early T cells in non-severe SARS-CoV-2 infection. Study in general: Sequencing targeted bulk RNA from unsorted whole blood, leaving chains unpaired. Overall study findings and caveats: Anti-spike CD8 specificities were favored by VDJdb matching, whose results missed private and CD4 specificities.

V lost 1 base to trimming and J lost 2 bases, with 6 bases between them. Germline V gene lookup returns CDR1 LGHDT and CDR2 YNNKEL (reference sequence). CDR3 length: 14 amino acids. The library protocol tagged individual cDNA molecules with unique molecular identifiers. TCRdb reprocessed the 5' RACE reads with MiXCR, giving one entry per CDR3 protein. The sample includes 50,000 to 65,000 distinct CDR3 sequences, about 8.9% of them seen just once. This clonotype showed up just a few times. Its matching antigen is unknown. The sequence derives from an adult who was a healthcare worker with PCR-confirmed SARS-CoV-2 infection or an uninfected control (not recorded which). J is TRBJ1-5 and V is TRBV3-1, with D maybe TRBD1 (6 bases). Sequencing was done on a sample of whole blood. CDR3 residues: CASSQGQGNQPQHF. The CDR3 nucleotides read TGTGCCAGCAGCCAAGGACAGGGCAATCAGCCCCAGCATTTT. Supplemented by reference TRBV3-1 and TRBJ1-5, the full variable domain reads DTAVSQTPKYLVTQMGNDKSIKCEQNLGHDTMYWYKQDSKKFLKIMFSYNNKELIINETVPNRFSPKSPDKAHLNLHINSLELGDSAVYFCASSQGQGNQPQHFGDGTRLSIL.